The next 14 T cell receptor beta chains were all read from a single sample in a study of cytomegalovirus exposure and HLA in healthy donors. The table came from immunoSEQ multiplex PCR; TCRdb's copy has only in-frame clones and leaves some out. In the table there are about 220,000 clones, around 88% of which are singletons. Sequencing was performed on PBMCs. Receptors originate from a woman between 18 and 30 years old in good health and CMV-seronegative.

The chain recombines TRBV12-5 with TRBJ2-1, with TRBD1 as a possible D gene (5 bases). The CDR3 sequence is 17 residues long. Germline V gene data show CDR1 as LGHNT and CDR2 as FRNRAP. V lost 6 bases and J lost 2, with 20 bases in between. CDR3 region: CASGQPHPTATYNEQFF. The CDR3, as DNA: TGTGCTAGTGGCCAACCCCATCCGACAGCAACCTACAATGAGCAGTTCTTC.

The chain joins TRBV4-3 to TRBJ2-1, with a possible D match to TRBD2 (6 bases). CDR3 size: 16 residues. From germline, CDR1 is LGHNA and CDR2 YSLEER. V lost 1 base and J lost 3, with 13 bases in between. CDR3 loop: CASSQVGGAGYNEQFF. In DNA, the CDR3 is TGCGCCAGCAGCCAAGTGGGGGGAGCGGGCTACAATGAGCAGTTCTTC.

The CDR3 spells CASSQETSGVISNEQFF. The DNA for the CDR3 is TGCGCCAGCAGCCAAGAGACTAGCGGGGTAATATCCAATGAGCAGTTCTTC. The rearrangement joins TRBV4-1 to TRBJ2-1; TRBD2 matches 11 bases. With 0 bases clipped from V and 6 bases from J, the junction kept 7 bases outside the gene matches. The CDR3 totals 17 residues. The germline V gene has CDR1 MGHRA and CDR2 YSYEKL.

The gene calls are TRBV9 and TRBJ1-3, with 8 nucleotides matching TRBD1. Germline loops: CDR1 SGDLS, CDR2 YYNGEE. The length of the CDR3 is 14 residues. V lost 3 bases and J lost 8; bases outside the gene matches: 7. The CDR3 DNA sequence: TGTGCCAGCAGCGGGCAACAGGGGGGGCACACCATATATTTT. Its translation is CASSGQQGGHTIYF.

V is TRBV27 and J is TRBJ2-7; D not resolved. V gave up 2 bases and J gave up 2 bases, with 13 bases separating them. In germline, CDR1 is MNHEY, CDR2 SMNVEV (reference sequence). The CDR3 is made up of 15 amino acids. This CDR3 is CASSLIRQVPYEQYF. In DNA form, the CDR3 reads TGTGCCAGCAGTTTAATAAGGCAGGTCCCCTACGAGCAGTACTTC.

This chain joins TRBV9 and TRBJ2-2; tentatively, D is TRBD2 (5 bases). Between the trimmed V and J ends, which lost 5 bases and 6 bases, there was a span of 8 bases. CDR1 SGDLS and CDR2 YYNGEE come from the germline V gene. The CDR3 loop spans 12 amino acids. The CDR3 reads CASSTGSGELFF. CDR3 bases: TGTGCCAGCAGTACGGGATCCGGGGAGCTGTTTTTT. Full variable domain (rest looked up from reference TRBV9 and TRBJ2-2): DSGVTQTPKHLITATGQRVTLRCSPRSGDLSVYWYQQSLDQGLQFLIQYYNGEERAKGNILERFSAQQFPDLHSELNLSSLELGDSALYFCASSTGSGELFFGEGSRLTVL.

The chain carries TRBV6-4 and TRBJ2-1; 8 bases map to TRBD2. In germline, CDR1 is MRHNA, CDR2 SNTAGT. The CDR3 contains 15 residues. With V trimmed by 0 bases and J by 2 bases, 0 bases remained unmatched. The CDR3 DNA follows: TGTGCCAGCAGTGACTCTAGCGGGGCCTACAATGAGCAGTTCTTC. Translated, it gives CASSDSSGAYNEQFF.

The chain links TRBV7-2 to TRBJ2-7; TRBD2 matches at 10 bases. Looked up from germline, CDR1 is SGHTA and CDR2 is FQGNSA. The CDR3 is 16 amino acids. Germline trimming cut 2 bases from V and 3 bases from J; bases unmatched to any gene: 7. The CDR3 bases are TGTGCCAGCAGCTTATATACTAGCGGGATAAACTACGAGCAGTACTTC. This translates into CASSLYTSGINYEQYF.

The J gene is TRBJ2-3, the V gene TRBV27, with 13 bases fitting TRBD2. The ends lost 1 base at V and 2 bases at J; junction bases unmatched: 9. CDR3 length: 19 amino acids. CDR1 MNHEY and CDR2 SMNVEV come from the germline V gene (reference sequence). This CDR3 is CASSLWGGGTSGVTDTQYF. CDR3 DNA: TGTGCCAGCAGTTTATGGGGTGGAGGGACTAGCGGGGTCACAGATACGCAGTATTTT.

This chain joins TRBV28 and TRBJ2-1, with D uncertain. The CDR3 contains 12 residues. Trimming took 3 bases from V and 6 from J, leaving 6 bases between them. CDR1 is MDHEN, CDR2 SYDVKM, per germline. The CDR3 loop is CASSLSSNEQFF. The CDR3 bases are TGTGCCAGCAGTTTGAGTAGCAATGAGCAGTTCTTC.

This chain connects TRBV30 to TRBJ1-2; D is possibly TRBD1 (5 bases). Trimming stripped 7 bases from V and 8 bases from J, with 29 bases between. Germline V gene data show CDR1 as GTSNPN and CDR2 as SVGIG (reference sequence). CDR3 size: 16 residues. The CDR3 loop reads CAFRAVDRSKPGGYTF. The CDR3 DNA sequence: TGTGCCTTCCGGGCCGTAGACAGATCCAAACCCGGGGGCTACACCTTC.

The chain links TRBV6-6 to TRBJ2-7; 8 bases line up with TRBD2. The CDR3 spans 13 residues. The germline V gene has CDR1 MNHNY and CDR2 SVGAGI (reference sequence). Unmatched junction bases numbered 3, after V lost 5 bases and J lost 3 bases. The DNA of the CDR3 is TGTGCCAGCAGTGCCGGGGGGGACTACGAGCAGTACTTC. Protein: CASSAGGDYEQYF.

The chain uses TRBV30 and TRBJ1-1; 7 nucleotides match TRBD1. The CDR3 extends over 13 amino acids. V lost 2 bases, J lost 2 bases, and 2 bases stayed unmatched. Germline values: CDR1 GTSNPN, CDR2 SVGIG (reference sequence). The CDR3 nucleotides read TGTGCCTGGAGTTGGGACAGAAACACTGAAGCTTTCTTT. Protein sequence: CAWSWDRNTEAFF.

The chain carries TRBV7-8 and TRBJ2-5; 7 positions agree with TRBD1. V shed 5 bases, J shed 2 bases, and the junction held 8 bases outside the gene matches. This CDR3 is built from 15 residues. Germline CDR1 and CDR2: SGHVS and FQNEAQ. In DNA form, the CDR3 reads TGTGCCAGCAGCCGATCACAGGGGTTACAAGAGACCCAGTACTTC. Translating gives CASSRSQGLQETQYF.